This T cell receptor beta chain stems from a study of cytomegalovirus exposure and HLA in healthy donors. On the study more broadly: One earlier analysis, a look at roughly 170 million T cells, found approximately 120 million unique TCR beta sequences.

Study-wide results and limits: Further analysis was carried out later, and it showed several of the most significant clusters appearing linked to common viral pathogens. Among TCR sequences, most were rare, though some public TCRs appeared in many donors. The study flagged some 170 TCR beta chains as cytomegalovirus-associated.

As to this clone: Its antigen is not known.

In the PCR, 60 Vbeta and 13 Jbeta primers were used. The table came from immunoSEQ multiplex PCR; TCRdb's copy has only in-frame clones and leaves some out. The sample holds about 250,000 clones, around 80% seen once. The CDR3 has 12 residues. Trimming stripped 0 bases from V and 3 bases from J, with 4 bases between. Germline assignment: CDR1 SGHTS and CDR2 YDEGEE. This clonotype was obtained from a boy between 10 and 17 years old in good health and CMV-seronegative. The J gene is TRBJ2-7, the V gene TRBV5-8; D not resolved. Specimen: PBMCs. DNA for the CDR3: TGTGCCAGCAGCTTGGCGCGCTACGAGCAGTACTTC. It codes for CASSLARYEQYF.